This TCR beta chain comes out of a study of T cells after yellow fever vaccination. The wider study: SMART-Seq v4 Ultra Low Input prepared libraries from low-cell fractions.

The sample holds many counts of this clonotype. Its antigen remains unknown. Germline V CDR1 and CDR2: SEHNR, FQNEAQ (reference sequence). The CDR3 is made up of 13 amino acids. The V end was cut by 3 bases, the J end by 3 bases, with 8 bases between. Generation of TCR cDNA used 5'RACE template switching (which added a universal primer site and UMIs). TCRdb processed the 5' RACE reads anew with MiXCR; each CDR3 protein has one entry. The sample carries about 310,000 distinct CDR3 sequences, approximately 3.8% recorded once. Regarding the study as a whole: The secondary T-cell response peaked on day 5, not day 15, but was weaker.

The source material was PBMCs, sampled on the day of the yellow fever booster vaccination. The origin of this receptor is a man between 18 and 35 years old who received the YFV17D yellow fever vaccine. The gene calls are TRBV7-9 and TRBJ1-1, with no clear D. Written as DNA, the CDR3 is TGTGCCAGCAGCTTCGGCCAGTACACTGAAGCTTTCTTT. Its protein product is CASSFGQYTEAFF.